This T cell receptor (beta chain) was recovered during a study of blood T cell repertoires in COVID-19 (TCRdb year 2020). In the study overall: Samples covering the acute and convalescent phases of COVID-19 were provided by collaborators in the United States, Italy and Spain. HLA class I and class II types, where available, came from metadata supplied by the sample provider rather than from assay-based typing. A de-identified subject ID, COVID-19 status, age in years and sex were almost always included in the sample metadata. Subjects who had been exposed to COVID-19, were actively infected with it, or had recovered from it provided the deeply sampled blood TCRbeta repertoires that made up the dataset. The samples were drawn from the first 160 participants of the ongoing ImmuneRACE study and from over a thousand subjects provided by 6 global collaborators. A freely available public database, intended as a resource for researchers studying the immune response to SARS-CoV-2, is where the repertoires were released. The material from the prospective study consisted of cDNA or gDNA derived from T cells, B-cell-depleted T cells, or PBMCs.

Concerning this clone: Its antigen is currently not known. The record has no base qualities; no much larger clone is one base away.

Enrolling through a virtual design, the prospective study's participants ranged in age from about 18 to 89 years and lived across 24 United States geographic areas. In the prospective study, cohorts were assigned on the basis of participant-reported clinical history obtained from a screening survey and a study questionnaire. ImmuneRACE Cohort 3 recovered participants were defined by two consecutive negative NP/OP PCR tests, healthcare professional clearance, or symptom resolution. Each participant in the prospective study had whole blood, serum and a nasopharyngeal or oropharyngeal swab collected by mobile phlebotomists. Over an approximately 2-month period, participants in the prospective study had the option of providing additional blood draws and questionnaires. Blood samples from the prospective study were shipped frozen or at room temperature prior to DNA extraction. TCRbeta CDR3 regions were amplified from genomic DNA using the immunoSEQ Assay, a bias-controlled multiplex PCR. As for the authors' bioinformatics: The number of nucleated cells in each sample was estimated from the amplification of reference gene primers within the assay. To quantify the absolute abundance of each unique TCRbeta CDR3 rearrangement, sequence reads were collapsed and filtered. Productive Simpson clonality was computed per sample as the square root of Simpson's diversity index over productive rearrangements. TCRdb provides this immuneACCESS table in a form limited to in-frame rearrangements. Some clones are lacking; in checked studies, under half of them reflect an unresolved V gene, and why the rest are absent is not known. V, J and clone size derive from that table, while D and trimming were established from the DNA sequence. This sample is represented by 400,000 or so clones; around 89% of them were singletons. Clones ranked in the top ten supply approximately 1.2% of the sample.

Broader findings and caveats from the paper: Clinical and demographic metadata were provided uncurated, with the amount varying by source and participant.

V was cut back by 4 bases and J by 3 bases, leaving a gap of 19 bases between them. The CDR3 measures 16 amino acids from cysteine to phenylalanine. Only the CDR3 DNA is retained, 48 bases long and in frame from the first base. The clonotype comes from a man aged 25-45 years who had recovered from COVID-19. Sequenced input: PBMCs or T cells enriched from blood (not recorded which). The rearranged chain carries TRBV23-1 and TRBJ2-7; the D gene is perhaps TRBD2, on 5 matching bases. TRBV23-1 is an ORF, and what it does is uncertain. CDR3 sequence: CASSRQRADVFYEQYF. The bases read TGCGCCAGCAGTCGGCAGAGGGCCGATGTCTTCTACGAGCAGTACTTC.